Shown below are 16 T cell receptor beta chains from a single sample sequenced in a study of T cell responses to AZD1222 COVID-19 vaccine. Assay: immunoSEQ multiplex PCR; the TCRdb copy retains only in-frame clones and omits some. The profile shows 110,000 to 150,000 clones, 93% of them singletons. The sequences come from peripheral blood, collected on day 0 of AZD1222 vaccination. These TCRs come from an adult in good health.

The chain uses TRBV7-2 and TRBJ1-5; the D gene is possibly TRBD1 (5 bases). The germline V and J ends were trimmed by 2 bases and 0 bases, with 17 bases remaining between them. Germline CDR1 SGHTA, CDR2 FQGNSA. The CDR3 is 18 residues long. CDR3 sequence: CASSLFAGTPYSNQPQHF. CDR3 sequence (DNA): TGTGCCAGCAGCTTATTCGCAGGGACCCCTTATAGCAATCAGCCCCAGCATTTT. Drawing the rest from reference TRBV7-2 and TRBJ1-5, the complete variable domain is GAGVSQSPSNKVTEKGKDVELRCDPISGHTALYWYRQSLGQGLEFLIYFQGNSAPDKSGLPSDRFSAERTGGSVSTLTIQRTQQEDSAVYLCASSLFAGTPYSNQPQHFGDGTRLSIL.

V gene TRBV29-1 combines with J gene TRBJ1-5; D is possibly TRBD1 (6 bases). Germline values: CDR1 SQVTM, CDR2 ANQGSEA. There are 13 residues in the CDR3. Trimming removed 6 bases from V and 3 bases from J, with 12 bases in between. CDR3 nucleotides: TGCAGCGTCGCAACAGGGCTCAATCAGCCCCAGCATTTT. It translates to CSVATGLNQPQHF. Drawing the rest from reference TRBV29-1 and TRBJ1-5, the complete variable domain is SAVISQKPSRDICQRGTSLTIQCQVDSQVTMMFWYRQQPGQSLTLIATANQGSEATYESGFVIDKFPISRPNLTFSTLTVSNMSPEDSSIYLCSVATGLNQPQHFGDGTRLSIL.

The chain has TRBV7-9 and TRBJ1-2; the match to TRBD1 covers 9 bases. This CDR3 comprises 17 residues. Germline assignment: CDR1 SEHNR and CDR2 FQNEAQ (reference sequence). V shed 4 bases and J 7 bases; nucleotides not matched to a gene: 16. Here the CDR3 DNA reads TGTGCCAGCAGCTCCACTTCCCGACAGGGGGGTCTGTCTGGCTACACCTTC. It translates to CASSSTSRQGGLSGYTF.

This chain joins TRBV4-1 and TRBJ2-7; D remains unclear. CDR1 and CDR2 from the germline V gene are MGHRA and YSYEKL. Trimming took off 3 bases at V and 2 bases at J, with 14 bases between the two ends. This CDR3 has 15 amino acids. This CDR3 reads CASSQVAVDTYEQYF. The CDR3 coding sequence is TGCGCCAGCAGCCAGGTGGCGGTCGACACCTACGAGCAGTACTTC.

The CDR3 region has the DNA TGTGCCACCAGTGATTTGTATTACAATGAGCAGTTCTTC. This translates into CATSDLYYNEQFF. This chain links TRBV24-1 with TRBJ2-1; D unresolved. Trimming removed 0 bases from V and 4 bases from J, with 3 bases in between. Germline V gene data show CDR1 as KGHDR and CDR2 as SFDVKD. This CDR3 has 13 residues.

V usage is TRBV9 and J usage is TRBJ2-6, with D possibly being TRBD1 (6 bases). Trimming shortened V by 0 bases and J by 0 bases, and 13 bases separated the two germline ends. The CDR3 has 18 residues. CDR1 and CDR2 from the germline V gene are SGDLS and YYNGEE. CDR3 bases: TGTGCCAGCAGCGTAGCTTGGGGGCGTTTCTCTGGGGCCAACGTCCTGACTTTC. It translates to CASSVAWGRFSGANVLTF.

The CDR3 sequence is CASSLNGGKETQYF. The DNA for the CDR3 is TGCGCCAGCAGCTTAAATGGGGGGAAAGAGACCCAGTACTTC. V gene TRBV5-1 combines with J gene TRBJ2-5; D might be TRBD2 (6 bases). V lost 2 bases to trimming and J lost 3 bases, with 11 bases between them. Germline CDR1 is SGHRS and CDR2 is YFSETQ. The CDR3 loop spans 14 amino acids.

V usage is TRBV4-1 and J usage is TRBJ2-3, with no clear D. Trimming removed 1 base from V and 2 bases from J, with 10 bases in between. Germline CDR1 and CDR2: MGHRA and YSYEKL. The CDR3 contains 15 residues. For the CDR3, the DNA is TGCGCCAGCAGCCAAGGTTCCCAGCACACAGATACGCAGTATTTT. It is translated as CASSQGSQHTDTQYF.

The table lists this clone with a count of one. The chain employs TRBV9 and TRBJ2-2; D perhaps matches TRBD1 (6 bases). CDR1 SGDLS and CDR2 YYNGEE come from the germline V gene. Between the trimmed V and J ends, which lost 0 bases and 1 base, there was a span of 10 bases. The CDR3 totals 16 residues. In DNA, the CDR3 is TGTGCCAGCAGCGTAGAAGACAGGCGGAACACCGGGGAGCTGTTTTTT. As protein: CASSVEDRRNTGELFF.

The chain links TRBV12-5 to TRBJ1-6, with D possibly matching TRBD1 (5 bases). The V end was cut by 2 bases, the J end by 8 bases, with 10 bases between. CDR1 and CDR2 from the germline V gene are LGHNT and FRNRAP. CDR3 length: 14 residues. DNA of the CDR3: TGTGCTAGTGGTTTGACAGGTTTCTATTCACCCCTCCACTTT. It specifies CASGLTGFYSPLHF.

This sequence joins TRBV11-2 and TRBJ2-2, with 7 bases that match TRBD2. V shed 5 bases, J shed 6 bases, and the junction held 9 bases outside the gene matches. CDR1 is SGHAT, CDR2 FQNNGV, per germline. The CDR3 loop spans 15 amino acids. The CDR3, as DNA: TGTGCCAGCAGCCGGACTAGTGGGTGGTCCGGGGAGCTGTTTTTT. Encoded protein: CASSRTSGWSGELFF.

The J gene is TRBJ1-2, the V gene TRBV19; D not resolved. V was cut by 7 bases and J by 3 bases, with 12 bases left in between. Germline CDR1 and CDR2: LNHDA and SQIVND (reference sequence). The CDR3 runs to 13 residues. CDR3 in DNA: TGTGCCAGTATGAGGTGGGGAGACTATGGCTACACCTTC. It specifies CASMRWGDYGYTF. The whole variable domain, remainder taken from reference TRBV19 and TRBJ1-2, is DGGITQSPKYLFRKEGQNVTLSCEQNLNHDAMYWYRQDPGQGLRLIYYSQIVNDFQKGDIAEGYSVSREKKESFPLTVTSAQKNPTAFYLCASMRWGDYGYTFGSGTRLTVV.

This rearrangement joins TRBV5-6 to TRBJ1-2, with D unresolved. The CDR3 loop spans 12 amino acids. V lost 0 bases to trimming and J lost 4 bases, with 4 bases between them. Germline values: CDR1 SGHDT, CDR2 YYEEEE. The CDR3 region has the DNA TGTGCCAGCAGCTTGGGGGGCTATGGCTACACCTTC. It encodes CASSLGGYGYTF.

This clone was recorded once. The chain uses TRBV5-5 and TRBJ2-1; D is uncertain. Germline V CDR1 and CDR2: SGHKS, YYEKEE (reference sequence). This CDR3 is 13 amino acids long. The V end lost 4 bases, the J end lost 9 bases, and 14 bases lay between the germline ends. CDR3 in amino acids: CASSVDTVGEQFF. CDR3 sequence (DNA): TGTGCCAGCAGCGTTGACACGGTTGGTGAGCAGTTCTTC.

The V call is TRBV11-2, the J call TRBJ2-1, with TRBD1 matching over 7 bases. CDR1 SGHAT and CDR2 FQNNGV come from the germline V gene. The CDR3 is 16 amino acids. Trimming took 7 bases from V and 5 from J; bases not matched to a gene: 14. The CDR3 loop reads CASTKLSGTVHNEQFF. DNA for the CDR3: TGTGCCAGCACCAAATTGTCCGGGACAGTCCACAATGAGCAGTTCTTC.

The chain links TRBV5-4 to TRBJ1-1; D gene unclear. The germline CDR1 and CDR2 sequences are SGHNT and YYREEE (reference sequence). The CDR3 contains 13 residues. Trimming removed 0 bases at V and 4 bases at J, with 7 bases between. The CDR3 DNA reads TGTGCCAGCAGCTTGGATGGAATCACTGAAGCTTTCTTT. Translated: CASSLDGITEAFF.